The entry below describes one T cell receptor beta chain. The antigen remains undetermined. This record comes from a study of OX40 agonist ivuxolimab in advanced cancers. Study-level information: Dose-escalation subjects each had hepatocellular carcinoma, melanoma, renal cell or head and neck cancer. Under the entry rules, prior anti-PD-1, anti-PD-L1 or anti-CTLA-4 therapy was allowed, and roughly 43% had some. General observations from the study: Low levels of normalized T-cell clonal expansion also appeared in some nonresponders. Antigens targeted by the expanded peripheral T cells were not determined.

Using immunoSEQ multiplex PCR, the repertoire was profiled, and TCRdb retains in-frame clones only, with some absent. The sample has 20,000 to 30,000 clones; roughly four fifths are singletons. Looked up from germline, CDR1 is SGDLS and CDR2 is YYNGEE. CDR3 length equals 16 residues. Trimming at V came to 4 bases and at J to 1 base, leaving 6 bases not matched to a gene. The material sequenced was CD4+ or CD8+ T cells sorted from blood, taken in a trial of the OX40 agonist ivuxolimab. The origin of this receptor is an adult with an advanced solid tumor such as melanoma, head and neck, liver or kidney cancer. The V and J genes are TRBV9 and TRBJ2-7, with 12 bases that match TRBD2. The CDR3 region is CASSPRGLAGSYEQYF. CDR3 nucleotides: TGTGCCAGCAGCCCCCGGGGACTAGCGGGTTCCTACGAGCAGTACTTC.